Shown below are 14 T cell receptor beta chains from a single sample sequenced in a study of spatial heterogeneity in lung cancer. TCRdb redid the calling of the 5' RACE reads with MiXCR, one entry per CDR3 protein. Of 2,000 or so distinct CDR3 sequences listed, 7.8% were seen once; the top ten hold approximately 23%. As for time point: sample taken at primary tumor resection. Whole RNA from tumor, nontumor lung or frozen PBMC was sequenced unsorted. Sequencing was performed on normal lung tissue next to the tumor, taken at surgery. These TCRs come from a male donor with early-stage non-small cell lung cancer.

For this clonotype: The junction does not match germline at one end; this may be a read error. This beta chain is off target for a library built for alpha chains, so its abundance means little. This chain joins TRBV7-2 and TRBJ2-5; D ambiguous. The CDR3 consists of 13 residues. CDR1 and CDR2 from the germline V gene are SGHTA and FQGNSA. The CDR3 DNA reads TGTGCCAGCGGCTTAAACTTCGGGGAGACCCAGTACTTC. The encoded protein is CASGLNFGETQYF.

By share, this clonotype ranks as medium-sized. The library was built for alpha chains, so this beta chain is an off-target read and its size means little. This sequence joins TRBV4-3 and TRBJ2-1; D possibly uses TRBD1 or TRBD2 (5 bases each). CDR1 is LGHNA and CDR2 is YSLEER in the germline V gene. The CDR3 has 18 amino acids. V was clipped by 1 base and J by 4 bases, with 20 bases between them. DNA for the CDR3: TGCGCCAGCAGCCAAGGGGGGATGGCCCAATTCGGGTACAATGAGCAGTTCTTC. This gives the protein CASSQGGMAQFGYNEQFF.

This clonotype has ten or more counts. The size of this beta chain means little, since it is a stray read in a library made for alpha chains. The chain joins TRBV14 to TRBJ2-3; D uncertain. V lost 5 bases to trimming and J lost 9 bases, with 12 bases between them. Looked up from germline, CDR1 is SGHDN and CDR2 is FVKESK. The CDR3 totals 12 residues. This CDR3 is CASSYSEVTQYF. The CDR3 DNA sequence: TGTGCCAGCAGCTACAGTGAAGTGACGCAGTATTTT.

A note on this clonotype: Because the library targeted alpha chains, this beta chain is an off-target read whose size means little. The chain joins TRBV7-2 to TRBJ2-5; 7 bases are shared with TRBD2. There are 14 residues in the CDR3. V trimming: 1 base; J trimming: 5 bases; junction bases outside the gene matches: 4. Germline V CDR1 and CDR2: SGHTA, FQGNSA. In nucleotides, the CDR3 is TGTGCCAGCAGCTTAGACAGCGGGGCTGAGACCCAGTACTTC. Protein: CASSLDSGAETQYF.

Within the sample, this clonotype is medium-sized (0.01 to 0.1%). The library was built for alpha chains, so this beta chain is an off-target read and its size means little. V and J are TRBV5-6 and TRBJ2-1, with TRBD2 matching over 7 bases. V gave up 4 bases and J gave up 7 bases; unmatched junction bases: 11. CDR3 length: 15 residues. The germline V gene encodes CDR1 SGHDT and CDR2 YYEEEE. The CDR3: CASSLPPGGRNEQFF. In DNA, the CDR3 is TGTGCCAGCAGCCTACCCCCCGGCGGGAGAAATGAGCAGTTCTTC.

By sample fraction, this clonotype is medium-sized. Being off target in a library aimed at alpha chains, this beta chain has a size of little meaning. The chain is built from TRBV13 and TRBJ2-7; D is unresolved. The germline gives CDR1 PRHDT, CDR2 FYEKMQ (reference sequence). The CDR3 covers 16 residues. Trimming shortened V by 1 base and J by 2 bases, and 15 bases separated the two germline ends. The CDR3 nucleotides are TGTGCCAGCAGCTTAGCGACCGCCGGCGGACCCTACGAGCAGTACTTC. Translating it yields CASSLATAGGPYEQYF.

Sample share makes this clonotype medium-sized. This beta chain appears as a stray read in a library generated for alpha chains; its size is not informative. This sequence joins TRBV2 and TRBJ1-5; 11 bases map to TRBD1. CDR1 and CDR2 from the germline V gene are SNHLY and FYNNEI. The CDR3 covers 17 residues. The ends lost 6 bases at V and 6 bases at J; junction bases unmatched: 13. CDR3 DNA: TGTGCCAGCAGGAGAGGACAGGGGGCTATTGAGGGTCAGCCCCAGCATTTT. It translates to CASRRGQGAIEGQPQHF. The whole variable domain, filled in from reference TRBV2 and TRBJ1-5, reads EPEVTQTPSHQVTQMGQEVILRCVPISNHLYFYWYRQILGQKVEFLVSFYNNEISEKSEIFDDQFSVERPDGSNFTLKIRSTKLEDSAMYFCASRRGQGAIEGQPQHFGDGTRLSIL.

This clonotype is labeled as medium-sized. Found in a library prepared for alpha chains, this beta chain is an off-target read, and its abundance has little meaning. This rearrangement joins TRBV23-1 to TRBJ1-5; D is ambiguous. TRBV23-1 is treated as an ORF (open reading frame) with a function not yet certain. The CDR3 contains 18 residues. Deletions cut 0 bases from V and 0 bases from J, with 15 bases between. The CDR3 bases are TGCGCCAGCAGTCAATCCCACGGCCGAACACTTAGCAATCAGCCCCAGCATTTT. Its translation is CASSQSHGRTLSNQPQHF.

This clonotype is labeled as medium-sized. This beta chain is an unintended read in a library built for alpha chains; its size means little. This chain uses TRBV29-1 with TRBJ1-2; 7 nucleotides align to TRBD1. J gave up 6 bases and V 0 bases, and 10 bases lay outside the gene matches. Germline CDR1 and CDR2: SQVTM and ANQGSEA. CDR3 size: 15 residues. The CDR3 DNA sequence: TGCAGCGTTGAAGATGGGACTAGACAGGGAAATGGCTACACCTTC. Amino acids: CSVEDGTRQGNGYTF.

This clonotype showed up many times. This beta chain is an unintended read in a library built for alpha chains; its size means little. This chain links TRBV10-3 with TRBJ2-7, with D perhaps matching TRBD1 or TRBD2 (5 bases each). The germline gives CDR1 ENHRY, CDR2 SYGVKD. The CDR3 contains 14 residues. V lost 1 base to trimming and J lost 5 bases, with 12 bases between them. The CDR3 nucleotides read TGTGCCATCAGTGAGTTTCGAGGGGCGGACGAGCAGTACTTC. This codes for CAISEFRGADEQYF.

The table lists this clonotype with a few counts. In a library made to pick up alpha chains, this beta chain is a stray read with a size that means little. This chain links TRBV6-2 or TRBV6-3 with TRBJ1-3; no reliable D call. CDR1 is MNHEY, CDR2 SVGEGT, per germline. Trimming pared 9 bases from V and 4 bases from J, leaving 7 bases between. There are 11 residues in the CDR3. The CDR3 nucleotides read TGTGCCAGTCGGACCGGAAACACCATATATTTT. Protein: CASRTGNTIYF.

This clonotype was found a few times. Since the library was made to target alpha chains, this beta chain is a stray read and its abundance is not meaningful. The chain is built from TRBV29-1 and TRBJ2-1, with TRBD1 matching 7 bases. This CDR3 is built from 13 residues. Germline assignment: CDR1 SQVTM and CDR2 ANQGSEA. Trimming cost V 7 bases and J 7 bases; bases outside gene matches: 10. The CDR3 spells CSAEGATSNEQFF. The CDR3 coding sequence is TGCAGCGCCGAGGGGGCGACGTCTAATGAGCAGTTCTTC.

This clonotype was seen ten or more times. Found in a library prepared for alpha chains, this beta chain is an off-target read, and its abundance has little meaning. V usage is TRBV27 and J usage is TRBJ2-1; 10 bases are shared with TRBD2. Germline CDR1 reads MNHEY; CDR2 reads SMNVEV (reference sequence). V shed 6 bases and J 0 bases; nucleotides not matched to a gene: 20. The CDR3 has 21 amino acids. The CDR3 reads CASRGRKAGGPDLSSYNEQFF. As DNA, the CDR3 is TGTGCCAGCAGGGGTAGAAAAGCGGGGGGGCCCGACCTAAGCTCCTACAATGAGCAGTTCTTC.

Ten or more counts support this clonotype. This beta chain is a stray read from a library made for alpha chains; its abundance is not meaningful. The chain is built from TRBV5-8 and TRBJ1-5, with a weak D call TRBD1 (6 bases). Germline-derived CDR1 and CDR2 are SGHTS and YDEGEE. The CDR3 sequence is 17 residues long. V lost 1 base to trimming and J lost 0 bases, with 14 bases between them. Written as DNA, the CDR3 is TGTGCCAGCAGCTTGCATAGACAGGTGAATAGCAATCAGCCCCAGCATTTT. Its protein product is CASSLHRQVNSNQPQHF. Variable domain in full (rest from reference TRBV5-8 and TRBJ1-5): EAGVTQSPTHLIKTRGQQATLRCSPISGHTSVYWYQQALGLGLQFLLWYDEGEERNRGNFPPRFSGRQFPNYSSELNVNALELEDSALYLCASSLHRQVNSNQPQHFGDGTRLSIL.